This T cell receptor (beta chain) was sequenced for a study of cytomegalovirus exposure and HLA in healthy donors. Findings of the study overall: In an earlier analysis, most TCR beta V segments were productive about 87% or about 30% of the time. In a later analysis, the majority of CMV-associated beta chains seemingly showed HLA restriction. Per published accounts, TCR beta sequences correctly predicted the HLA-A and HLA-B alleles of most subjects.

13 Jbeta primers and 60 Vbeta primers were used for the PCR. Assay: immunoSEQ multiplex PCR; the TCRdb copy retains only in-frame clones and omits some. The sample holds approximately 120,000 clones, roughly 85% seen once. CDR1 and CDR2 (germline): SNHLY, FYNNEI. The junction had 10 bases not matched to a gene; V was cut back by 11 bases and J by 6 bases. The CDR3 totals 13 residues. As regards this clone: Its antigen is currently unknown.

The source of this sequence is a woman aged 25-40 years in good health and CMV-seropositive. Sequencing used PBMCs. The V gene is TRBV2, the J gene TRBJ2-1, with 7 bases matching TRBD2. This CDR3 is CAAGRERTNEQFF. The CDR3 bases are TGTGCCGCGGGGCGGGAGAGAACCAATGAGCAGTTCTTC.